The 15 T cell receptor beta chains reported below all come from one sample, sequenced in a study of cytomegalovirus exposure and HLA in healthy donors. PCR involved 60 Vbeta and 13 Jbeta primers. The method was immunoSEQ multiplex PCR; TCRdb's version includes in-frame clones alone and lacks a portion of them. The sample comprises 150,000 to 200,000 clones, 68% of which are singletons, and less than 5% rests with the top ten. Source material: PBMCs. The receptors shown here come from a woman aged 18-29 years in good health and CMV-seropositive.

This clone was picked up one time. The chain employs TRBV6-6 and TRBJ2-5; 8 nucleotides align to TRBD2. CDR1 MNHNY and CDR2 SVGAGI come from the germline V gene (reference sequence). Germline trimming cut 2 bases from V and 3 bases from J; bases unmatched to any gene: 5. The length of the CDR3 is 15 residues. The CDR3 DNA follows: TGTGCCAGCAGTTACGCGGGAGGCAGAGAAGAGACCCAGTACTTC. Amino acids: CASSYAGGREETQYF.

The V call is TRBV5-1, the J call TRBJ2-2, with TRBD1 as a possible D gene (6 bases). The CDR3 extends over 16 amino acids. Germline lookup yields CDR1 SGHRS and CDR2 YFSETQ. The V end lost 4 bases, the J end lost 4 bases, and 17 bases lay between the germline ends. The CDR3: CASSPQLGRGTGELFF. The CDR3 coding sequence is TGCGCCAGCAGCCCCCAGCTGGGCAGGGGCACCGGGGAGCTGTTTTTT.

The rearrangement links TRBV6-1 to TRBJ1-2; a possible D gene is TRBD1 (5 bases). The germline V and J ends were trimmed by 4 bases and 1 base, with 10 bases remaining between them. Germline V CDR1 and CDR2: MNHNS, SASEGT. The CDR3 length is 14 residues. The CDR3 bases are TGTGCCAGCAGTGCCCCAGGGATTAACTATGGCTACACCTTC. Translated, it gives CASSAPGINYGYTF.

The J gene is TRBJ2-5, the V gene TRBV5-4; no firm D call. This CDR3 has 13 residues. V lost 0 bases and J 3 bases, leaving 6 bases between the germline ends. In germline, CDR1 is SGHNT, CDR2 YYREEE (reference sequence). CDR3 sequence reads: CASSLGLEETQYF. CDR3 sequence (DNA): TGTGCCAGCAGCTTGGGCCTAGAAGAGACCCAGTACTTC.

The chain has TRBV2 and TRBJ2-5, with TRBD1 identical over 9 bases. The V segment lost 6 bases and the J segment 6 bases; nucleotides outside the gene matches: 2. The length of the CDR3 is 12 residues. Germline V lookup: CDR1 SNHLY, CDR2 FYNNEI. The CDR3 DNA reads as TGTGCCAGCAGGGACAGGGGCCAGACCCAGTACTTC. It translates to CASRDRGQTQYF.

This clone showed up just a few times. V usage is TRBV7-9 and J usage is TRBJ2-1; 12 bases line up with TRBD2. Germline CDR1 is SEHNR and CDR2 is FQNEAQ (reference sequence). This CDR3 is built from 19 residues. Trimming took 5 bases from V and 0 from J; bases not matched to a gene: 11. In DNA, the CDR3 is TGTGCCAGCAGCACGACTAGCGGGAGAACTAAGAGCTCCTACAATGAGCAGTTCTTC. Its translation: CASSTTSGRTKSSYNEQFF.

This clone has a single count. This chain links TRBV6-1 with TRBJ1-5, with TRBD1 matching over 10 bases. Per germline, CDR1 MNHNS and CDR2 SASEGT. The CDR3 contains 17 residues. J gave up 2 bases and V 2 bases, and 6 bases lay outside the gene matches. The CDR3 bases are TGTGCCAGCAGTGAATTAGACAGGGGGCGAGGCAATCAGCCCCAGCATTTT. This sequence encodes CASSELDRGRGNQPQHF.

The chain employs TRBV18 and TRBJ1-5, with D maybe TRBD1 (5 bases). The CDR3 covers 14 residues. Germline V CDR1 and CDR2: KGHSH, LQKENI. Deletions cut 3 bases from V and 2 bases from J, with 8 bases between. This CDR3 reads CASSPQGGNQPQHF. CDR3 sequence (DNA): TGTGCCAGCTCACCTCAAGGGGGCAATCAGCCCCAGCATTTT.

The CDR3 DNA reads TGTGCCAGCAGTTTATACCCCGGGGGAGGTGGGGCCAACGTCCTGACTTTC. Translating gives CASSLYPGGGGANVLTF. The chain employs TRBV27 and TRBJ2-6; D is possibly TRBD2 (6 bases). This CDR3 comprises 17 residues. V was trimmed by 1 base and J by 3 bases, leaving 13 bases between them. Germline V CDR1 and CDR2: MNHEY, SMNVEV (reference sequence).

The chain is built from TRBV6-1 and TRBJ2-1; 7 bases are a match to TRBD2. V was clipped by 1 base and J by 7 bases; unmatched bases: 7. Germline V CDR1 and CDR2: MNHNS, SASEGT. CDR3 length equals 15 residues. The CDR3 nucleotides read TGTGCCAGCAGTGAAGTCGGAGCGGGGAAAAATGAGCAGTTCTTC. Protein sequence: CASSEVGAGKNEQFF.

CDR3 DNA sequence: TGTGCCAGCAGCTTAGCCCAGTGGGAGGCGGGTGAGCAGTTCTTC. Protein sequence: CASSLAQWEAGEQFF. The V call is TRBV13, the J call TRBJ2-1, with a possible D match to TRBD2 (6 bases). Trimming cost V 1 base and J 9 bases, with 16 bases left between them. CDR3 length: 15 amino acids. Germline CDR1 is PRHDT and CDR2 is FYEKMQ (reference sequence). Looking up the rest from reference TRBV13 and TRBJ2-1 gives the full variable domain: AAGVIQSPRHLIKEKRETATLKCYPIPRHDTVYWYQQGPGQDPQFLISFYEKMQSDKGSIPDRFSAQQFSDYHSELNMSSLELGDSALYFCASSLAQWEAGEQFFGPGTRLTVL.

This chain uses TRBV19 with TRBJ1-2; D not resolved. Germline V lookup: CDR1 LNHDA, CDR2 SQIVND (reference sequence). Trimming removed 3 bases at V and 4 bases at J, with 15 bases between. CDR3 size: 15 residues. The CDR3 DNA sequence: TGTGCCAGTAGTATGGATCTTGTGGGCTCCTATGGCTACACCTTC. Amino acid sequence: CASSMDLVGSYGYTF.

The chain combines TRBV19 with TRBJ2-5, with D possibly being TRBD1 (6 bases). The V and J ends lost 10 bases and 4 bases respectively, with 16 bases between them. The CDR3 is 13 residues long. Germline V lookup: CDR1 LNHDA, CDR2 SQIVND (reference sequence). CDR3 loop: CATGWEGGETQYF. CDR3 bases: TGTGCCACCGGGTGGGAAGGGGGAGAGACCCAGTACTTC.

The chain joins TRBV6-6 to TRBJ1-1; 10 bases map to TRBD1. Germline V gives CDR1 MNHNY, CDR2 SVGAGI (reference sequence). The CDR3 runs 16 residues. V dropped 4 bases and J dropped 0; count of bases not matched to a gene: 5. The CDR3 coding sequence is TGTGCCAGCAGTTCCCGACAGGGGGCCATGAACACTGAAGCTTTCTTT. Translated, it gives CASSSRQGAMNTEAFF.

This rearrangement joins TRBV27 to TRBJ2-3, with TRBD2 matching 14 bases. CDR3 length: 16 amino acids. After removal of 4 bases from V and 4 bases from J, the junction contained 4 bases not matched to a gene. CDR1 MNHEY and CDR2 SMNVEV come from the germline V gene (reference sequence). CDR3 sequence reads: CASSSGLAGGPDTQYF. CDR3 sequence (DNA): TGTGCCAGCAGTTCAGGACTAGCGGGGGGCCCAGATACGCAGTATTTT.